A selection of T cell receptor beta chains follows, all from one sample in a study of blood T cell repertoires in COVID-19. The data were produced by immunoSEQ multiplex PCR, yet TCRdb's version contains in-frame clones alone and is incomplete. The sample lists about 140,000 clones, approximately 80% occurring once. The sequenced sample consisted of PBMCs or T cells enriched from blood (not recorded which). These receptors were obtained from a woman younger than 30 who had been exposed to COVID-19. CDR3s include the opening cysteine and the closing phenylalanine or tryptophan. The D gene is left open where the match is weak. The size field is filled for only some rows; it gives once, few, many or a size class.

J | V | size | D | DNA | CDR3
TRBJ2-1 | TRBV9 | NA | TRBD1 | TGTGCCAGCAGCGGACAGGGGAATGAGCAGTTCTTC | CASSGQGNEQFF
TRBJ2-7 | TRBV9 | once | NA | TGTGCCAGCAGCGTGGGGGCTAGCGGAGCCCTTATCCTCTACGAGCAGTACTTC | CASSVGASGALILYEQYF
TRBJ2-7 | TRBV6-1 | NA | TRBD1 | TGTGCCAGCAGTGAGCCCGGGACAGGGTTTATCGAGCAGTACTTC | CASSEPGTGFIEQYF
TRBJ2-3 | TRBV6-2/TRBV6-3 | NA | NA | TGTGCCAGCAGTTACTTCCCGGGGAAAAACACAGATACGCAGTATTTT | CASSYFPGKNTDTQYF
TRBJ1-3 | TRBV3-1/TRBV3-2 | NA | TRBD1 | TGTGCCAGCAGCACAACCGGGACAGGGTATGGAAACACCATATATTTT | CASSTTGTGYGNTIYF
TRBJ1-2 | TRBV6-5 | once | NA | TGTGCCAGCAGCTACCGACAAAAGAACTATGGCTACACCTTC | CASSYRQKNYGYTF
TRBJ1-5 | TRBV21-1 | NA | NA | TGTGCCAGCAGCCAAGCGACAGGGGCCAATCAGCCCCAGCATTTT | CASSQATGANQPQHF
TRBJ2-1 | TRBV7-2 | NA | TRBD2 | TGTGCCAGCAGCCCAAGCGGGAAGAGATACAATGAGCAGTTCTTC | CASSPSGKRYNEQFF
TRBJ2-3 | TRBV5-6 | few | NA | TGTGCCAGCAGCCCTACCCTACAGATACGCACAGATACGCAGTATTTT | CASSPTLQIRTDTQYF
TRBJ1-6 | TRBV12-5 | NA | NA | TGTGCTAGTGGTCAGTCCTATAATTCACCCCTCCACTTT | CASGQSYNSPLHF
TRBJ2-7 | TRBV19 | NA | NA | TGTGCCAGTAGTATTGGAGGGTACGAGCAGTACTTC | CASSIGGYEQYF
TRBJ1-1 | TRBV9 | few | TRBD1 | TGTGCCAGCAGCGCGGACAGGTGGGGGTTCGGAGCTTTCTTT | CASSADRWGFGAFF
TRBJ2-2 | TRBV9 | NA | NA | TGTGCCAGCAGCGGATGGGACTTTAACACCGGGGAGCTGTTTTTT | CASSGWDFNTGELFF
TRBJ1-1 | TRBV5-6 | NA | NA | TGTGCCAGCAGTCCGCTCCCCCGGGGGACCACTGAAGCTTTCTTT | CASSPLPRGTTEAFF
TRBJ2-1 | TRBV12-5 | once | NA | TGTGCTAGTGCCCCCTTAAGGACAGATTCCTACAATGAGCAGTTCTTC | CASAPLRTDSYNEQFF
TRBJ2-4 | TRBV19 | NA | TRBD1 | TGTGCGGTGCGAGAGGGGGCCGGCAAAAACATTCAGTACTTC | CAVREGAGKNIQYF
TRBJ1-1 | TRBV29-1 | NA | NA | TGCAGCGTAATGGACAGCCCGAACACTGAAGCTTTCTTT | CSVMDSPNTEAFF
TRBJ1-4 | TRBV28 | NA | NA | TGTGCCACTTCCAGGGTGGGGATTGAAAAACTGTTTTTT | CATSRVGIEKLFF
TRBJ2-7 | TRBV9 | NA | TRBD2 | TGTGCCAGCAGCGCCGGGGGGTCCAACTCCTACGAGCAGTACTTC | CASSAGGSNSYEQYF
TRBJ2-5 | TRBV10-2 | NA | TRBD2 | TGCGCCAGCAGTGAGGCGGGAGGGAGGCAAGAGACCCAGTACTTC | CASSEAGGRQETQYF
TRBJ2-7 | TRBV19 | NA | TRBD2 | TGTGCCAGTAGTATGGCGGGGGCTAGCGGGAGTTACGAGCAGTACTTC | CASSMAGASGSYEQYF
TRBJ2-5 | TRBV6-2/TRBV6-3 | NA | NA | TGTGCCAGCAGTTACACCAGCGGGCAAGAGACCCAGTACTTC | CASSYTSGQETQYF
TRBJ2-7 | TRBV7-9 | NA | NA | TGTGCCAGCGTACTAATCAGTGGGAGCTCCTACGAGCAGTACTTC | CASVLISGSSYEQYF
TRBJ1-6 | TRBV6-5 | NA | TRBD1 | TGTGCCAGCGGCAACCCCGGGACAGGGAATTCACCCCTCCACTTT | CASGNPGTGNSPLHF
TRBJ1-1 | TRBV11-2 | few | TRBD1 | TGTGCCAGCAGCTCCGGGACAGAGAGTGAAGCTTTCTTT | CASSSGTESEAFF
TRBJ2-7 | TRBV5-5 | NA | NA | TGTGCCAGCAGCTTGGGGCCCCCGCGACTCCACGAGCAGTACTTC | CASSLGPPRLHEQYF
TRBJ2-1 | TRBV21-1 | NA | NA | TGTGCCGCAAAGAAGGGGAAGGGTCTGCCCTACAATGAGCAGTTCTTC | CAAKKGKGLPYNEQFF
TRBJ2-1 | TRBV6-2/TRBV6-3 | few | TRBD1 | TGTGCCAGCAGTCCGGGGACAGGGGAGTACAATGAGCAGTTCTTC | CASSPGTGEYNEQFF
TRBJ2-1 | TRBV9 | NA | TRBD2 | TGTGCCAGCAGCGTAGGGACTAGCTTTGGGAATGAGCAGTTCTTC | CASSVGTSFGNEQFF
TRBJ1-1 | TRBV29-1 | NA | NA | TGCAGCGTTGAAGAGGAGGGGCCCGCAGCTTTCTTT | CSVEEEGPAAFF
TRBJ2-1 | TRBV18 | few | NA | TGTGCCAGCTCACGTTTCGACTTGGGCTCCTACAATGAGCAGTTCTTC | CASSRFDLGSYNEQFF
TRBJ2-7 | TRBV4-3 | NA | TRBD1 | TGCGCCAGCAGCCTCGGGACAGGCGCCTACGAGCAGTACTTC | CASSLGTGAYEQYF
TRBJ1-1 | TRBV5-6 | NA | NA | TGTGCCAGCAGCCCTCAGGTAGGATACACTGAAGCTTTCTTT | CASSPQVGYTEAFF
TRBJ2-2 | TRBV4-3 | NA | TRBD2 | TGCGCCAGCAGCCATCTGATAGCGGGAAAGGGGACCGGGGAGCTGTTTTTT | CASSHLIAGKGTGELFF
TRBJ2-3 | TRBV7-2 | NA | TRBD2 | TGTGCCAGCAGCTTAGGGCTAGCGGGAGCACGAGATACGCAGTATTTT | CASSLGLAGARDTQYF
TRBJ2-7 | TRBV5-1 | NA | TRBD2 | TGCGCCAGCAGGCTAGCGGGAGGCTACGAGCAGTACTTC | CASRLAGGYEQYF
TRBJ2-1 | TRBV19 | NA | TRBD1 | TGTGCCAGTAGTTCCTCCGGGACAGGGGTCAATGAGCAGTTCTTC | CASSSSGTGVNEQFF
TRBJ2-6 | TRBV4-1 | NA | NA | TGCGCCAGCAGCAAGCAGGGGACAGGGGCCAACGTCCTGACTTTC | CASSKQGTGANVLTF
TRBJ1-1 | TRBV15 | NA | NA | TGTGCCACCAGCAGCCGGGAGATGGGCCGGACTGAAGCTTTCTTT | CATSSREMGRTEAFF
TRBJ1-3 | TRBV6-5 | once | NA | TGTGCCAGCACCTCCTCTGGAAACACCATATATTTT | CASTSSGNTIYF